Reported below is one TCR beta chain. TCRdb's table, derived via immunoSEQ multiplex PCR, lists solely in-frame clones and lacks some. This table has around 80,000 clones, over 75% appearing once. The data originate from a study of OX40 agonist ivuxolimab in advanced cancers. On the study more broadly: The dose-escalation group included hepatocellular carcinoma, melanoma, renal cell carcinoma and head and neck cancer. With a range of about 20 to 79, age averaged approximately 60 years, and roughly 80% were male.

Autoimmune disease history or systemic immunosuppression led to patient exclusion. The CDR3 spans 13 residues. CDR1 SQVTM and CDR2 ANQGSEA come from the germline V gene. V was pared by 4 bases and J by 0 bases, with 7 bases between. The input for sequencing was CD4+ or CD8+ T cells sorted from blood, taken in a trial of the OX40 agonist ivuxolimab. The clonotype comes from an adult with an advanced solid tumor such as melanoma, head and neck, liver or kidney cancer. The genes are TRBV29-1 and TRBJ1-5; D unresolved. The CDR3 region is CSVGRDSNQPQHF. The CDR3 DNA reads as TGCAGCGTTGGGAGGGATAGCAATCAGCCCCAGCATTTT.